This T cell receptor beta chain was identified in a study of T cell changes during pregnancy in multiple sclerosis (dated by TCRdb to between 2019 and 2020). Regarding the complete study: The study looked at changes in the T cell repertoire across pregnancy in women with multiple sclerosis.

To note about this clone: It lacks a known antigen. The input lacks base qualities; no much larger clone sits a single base away.

The CDR1 and CDR2 encoded by the germline V gene (reference sequence) are LNHDA and SQIVND. CDR3 length: 13 amino acids, cysteine to phenylalanine. The retained sequence is limited to the CDR3, 39 bases, with the frame set at the first base. Trimming takes 3 bases from V and 4 bases from J, and the germline ends sit 9 bases apart. The library was built by means of the immunoSEQ multiplex PCR assay. The table was pulled from immuneACCESS by TCRdb, which kept in-frame rearrangements only. Such tables lose some clones; where checked, under half of the loss comes from unresolved V genes, and the rest has no known cause. For this sample there are fewer than 30,000 clones; roughly nine tenths appear just once. Approximately 15% of the sample lies in the top ten.

The origin of this receptor is a female donor with multiple sclerosis, enrolled in a pregnancy study. The chain couples TRBV19 to TRBJ1-2; the D segment cannot be called with confidence. Sequenced material: CD8+ T cells from peripheral blood mononuclear cells, taken in the second trimester of pregnancy. The CDR3 loop reads CASSIPGRYGYTF. The DNA reads TGTGCCAGTAGTATTCCTGGCCGCTATGGCTACACCTTC. The CDR3, completed at both ends by the reference TRBV19 and TRBJ1-2 genes, gives the full variable domain DGGITQSPKYLFRKEGQNVTLSCEQNLNHDAMYWYRQDPGQGLRLIYYSQIVNDFQKGDIAEGYSVSREKKESFPLTVTSAQKNPTAFYLCASSIPGRYGYTFGSGTRLTVV.